These T cell receptor beta chains were read from a single sample in a study of Ad26.COV2.S vaccination and SARS-CoV-2 variants. Assay used: immunoSEQ multiplex PCR; TCRdb lists only in-frame clones, some missing. Of roughly 92,000 clones listed, about four fifths are singletons. The specimen was peripheral blood, collected after recovery from COVID-19. The source is a human donor who had recovered from COVID-19. Both conserved end residues are part of each CDR3. Fields, in order: clone size, J gene, V gene, D gene, CDR3 protein, CDR3 DNA. A D gene is named only where the DNA matches it firmly. Some rows mark clone size as missing; the rest say once, few, many or name a class of expanded clone.

clone_size: few
j_call: TRBJ2-3
v_call: TRBV6-5
d_call: TRBD2
cdr3_aa: CASSYSREGRDTQYF
cdr3_nt: TGTGCCAGCAGTTACTCCCGGGAGGGGAGGGATACGCAGTATTTT

clone_size: few
j_call: TRBJ2-1
v_call: TRBV11-3
d_call: NA
cdr3_aa: CASRPQYGASARYNEQFF
cdr3_nt: TGTGCCAGCAGACCTCAATATGGGGCTAGCGCGCGATACAATGAGCAGTTCTTC

clone_size: NA
j_call: TRBJ1-2
v_call: TRBV5-5
d_call: TRBD1
cdr3_aa: CASSLAGQGADGYTF
cdr3_nt: TGTGCCAGCAGCTTGGCGGGACAGGGGGCGGATGGCTACACCTTC

clone_size: NA
j_call: TRBJ2-7
v_call: TRBV20-1
d_call: NA
cdr3_aa: CSARDVEQYF
cdr3_nt: TGCAGTGCTAGAGATGTTGAGCAGTACTTC

clone_size: NA
j_call: TRBJ2-7
v_call: TRBV19
d_call: NA
cdr3_aa: CASSFGRYSYEQYF
cdr3_nt: TGTGCCAGTAGTTTTGGACGGTACTCCTACGAGCAGTACTTC

clone_size: NA
j_call: TRBJ1-1
v_call: TRBV10-3
d_call: NA
cdr3_aa: CAIKDQGVNTEAFF
cdr3_nt: TGTGCCATCAAAGACCAGGGAGTGAACACTGAAGCTTTCTTT

clone_size: NA
j_call: TRBJ1-4
v_call: TRBV5-4
d_call: TRBD1
cdr3_aa: CASSSGQGRVDEKLFF
cdr3_nt: TGTGCCAGCAGCTCCGGACAGGGACGGGTAGATGAAAAACTGTTTTTT

clone_size: NA
j_call: TRBJ2-3
v_call: TRBV14
d_call: TRBD2
cdr3_aa: CASSKSIREGTDTQYF
cdr3_nt: TGTGCCAGCAGCAAAAGCATCAGGGAGGGGACAGATACGCAGTATTTT

clone_size: NA
j_call: TRBJ1-2
v_call: TRBV9
d_call: TRBD1
cdr3_aa: CASSVAPVGIPDRENYGYTF
cdr3_nt: TGTGCCAGCAGCGTAGCTCCGGTGGGAATCCCGGACAGGGAGAACTATGGCTACACCTTC

clone_size: few
j_call: TRBJ1-5
v_call: TRBV29-1
d_call: NA
cdr3_aa: CSVVEGNQPQHF
cdr3_nt: TGCAGCGTTGTCGAGGGGAATCAGCCCCAGCATTTT

clone_size: few
j_call: TRBJ1-6
v_call: TRBV7-6
d_call: NA
cdr3_aa: CASSLALVDSPLHF
cdr3_nt: TGTGCCAGCAGCTTAGCGCTTGTTGACTCACCCCTCCACTTT

clone_size: NA
j_call: TRBJ2-1
v_call: TRBV3-1/TRBV3-2
d_call: NA
cdr3_aa: CASSQGRLGMSNEQFF
cdr3_nt: TGTGCCAGCAGCCAAGGTAGACTAGGGATGTCCAATGAGCAGTTCTTC

clone_size: NA
j_call: TRBJ2-1
v_call: TRBV5-4
d_call: NA
cdr3_aa: CASSPYSVTNEQFF
cdr3_nt: TGTGCCAGCAGCCCATACAGTGTTACTAATGAGCAGTTCTTC

clone_size: NA
j_call: TRBJ2-7
v_call: TRBV28
d_call: TRBD2
cdr3_aa: CASRGGFYEQYF
cdr3_nt: TGTGCCAGCAGGGGAGGGTTCTACGAGCAGTACTTC

clone_size: NA
j_call: TRBJ2-7
v_call: TRBV13
d_call: TRBD2
cdr3_aa: CASSTSSSGKSYEQYF
cdr3_nt: TGTGCCAGCAGCACCTCCAGCAGCGGGAAATCGTACGAGCAGTACTTC

clone_size: NA
j_call: TRBJ2-1
v_call: TRBV4-1
d_call: TRBD2
cdr3_aa: CASSQATSGRGREQFF
cdr3_nt: TGCGCCAGCAGCCAAGCCACTAGCGGGAGAGGGCGAGAGCAGTTCTTC